This T cell receptor (beta chain) derives from a study of beta chain features in type 1 diabetes. Study outcomes and limitations: Among patients, naive, central memory and Treg TCRB repertoires appeared more similar than among healthy donors. For patients and controls alike, PCR might favor shorter templates to the same degree.

In regard to this clone: Its target is not known.

CDR1 and CDR2 (germline): MGHRA, YSYEKL. The germline V and J ends were trimmed by 3 bases and 6 bases, with 14 bases remaining between them. The CDR3 contains 14 residues. Isolated RNA was reverse transcribed in full, so expressed TCRB transcripts were sequenced. Assay: immunoSEQ multiplex PCR; the TCRdb copy retains only in-frame clones and omits some. The data hold a few hundred thousand clones, with about 15% observed a single time. This sequence was found in a man aged 25-40 years in good health. The genes are TRBV4-1 and TRBJ1-2; D call uncertain. Sequencing input: naive CD4+ T cells from blood. The CDR3 loop is CASSHPGLGHGYTF. The CDR3 DNA reads TGCGCCAGCAGCCACCCAGGCCTGGGCCATGGCTACACCTTC.